A single sample is the source of the 23 T cell receptor beta chains below, sequenced in a study of T cell clusters in autoimmune cytopenias. One tube held mixed TRB-A and TRB-B primer pools for touch-down PCR. From the multiplex PCR reads, TCRdb lists one entry per CDR3 protein and no DNA. The sample's table shows approximately 3,100 distinct CDR3 sequences. Each sample's input was around 250 ng genomic DNA, 38,000 or so genome equivalents. Sequencing was carried out using peripheral blood. These receptors were collected from a human donor with an autoimmune cytopenia or autoimmune hepatitis (not recorded which).

This chain connects TRBV6-2 or TRBV6-3 to TRBJ2-7. The CDR3 covers 13 residues. Germline V gene sequence: CDR1 MNHEY, CDR2 SVGEGT. The CDR3 spells CASTKPSSYEQYF.

The V gene is TRBV24-1, the J gene TRBJ2-1; the TCRdb D gene call, TRBD1, has no DNA to confirm it. Germline CDR1 and CDR2: KGHDR and SFDVKD. This CDR3 has 14 amino acids. The CDR3 sequence: CATSDPPFHNEQFF.

This chain uses TRBV20-1 with TRBJ2-7; the TRBD1 assignment by TCRdb is unverifiable without DNA. The CDR3 extends over 13 amino acids. Germline lookup yields CDR1 DFQATT and CDR2 SNEGSKA (reference sequence). CDR3 amino acids: CSAPGQTTYEQYF.

This clonotype is labeled medium-sized based on frequency. V usage is TRBV11-1 and J usage is TRBJ1-2; as DNA is missing, the TRBD1 call by TCRdb cannot be tested. From germline, CDR1 is SGHAT and CDR2 FQDESV (reference sequence). The CDR3 is 13 residues long. CDR3: CASSRGPNYGYTF. The full variable domain, its missing parts supplied by reference TRBV11-1 and TRBJ1-2, is EAEVAQSPRYKITEKSQAVAFWCDPISGHATLYWYRQILGQGPELLVQFQDESVVDDSQLPKDRFSAERLKGVDSTLKIQPAELGDSAMYLCASSRGPNYGYTFGSGTRLTVV.

This sequence joins TRBV6-1 and TRBJ1-1; absent DNA, TCRdb's TRBD1 call cannot be checked. CDR3 length: 13 residues. Germline CDR1 and CDR2: MNHNS and SASEGT. The CDR3 sequence is CASSARTGTEAFF.

Judged by frequency, this clonotype is medium-sized (0.01 to 0.1%). The chain recombines TRBV30 with TRBJ2-5. The CDR3 loop spans 13 amino acids. Germline values: CDR1 GTSNPN, CDR2 SVGIG (reference sequence). CDR3 residues: CAWSVSVSETQYF.

Judged by frequency, this clonotype is medium-sized. The chain combines TRBV27 with TRBJ2-6; the D gene TCRdb calls, TRBD1, cannot be checked with no DNA. Germline V gene data show CDR1 as MNHEY and CDR2 as SMNVEV (reference sequence). The CDR3 is 19 amino acids. CDR3 amino acids: CASSPSDRGHMFGANVLTF.

The chain uses TRBV6-5 and TRBJ2-7; TCRdb calls TRBD1, which cannot be checked without DNA. CDR3 length equals 18 residues. The germline V gene encodes CDR1 MNHEY and CDR2 SVGAGI. CDR3 sequence reads: CASSSPEPRDRGRLEQYF.

By frequency, this clonotype registers large. The rearrangement joins TRBV29-1 to TRBJ2-1; TCRdb's D call of TRBD2 is untestable without DNA. CDR1 SQVTM and CDR2 ANQGSEA come from the germline V gene. The CDR3 sequence is 14 residues long. CDR3 region: CSLSLAGTGNEQFF.

This clonotype registers medium-sized by frequency. The genes are TRBV5-4 and TRBJ2-1. Germline loops: CDR1 SGHNT, CDR2 YYREEE (reference sequence). The CDR3 is made up of 17 amino acids. The CDR3 loop is CASSRKDVWGSRNEQFF.

The genes are TRBV5-6 and TRBJ2-3; TCRdb's D call, TRBD2, is unchecked because there is no DNA. The germline CDR1 and CDR2 sequences are SGHDT and YYEEEE. The CDR3 is 17 residues long. This CDR3 reads CASSLADRGGGTDTQYF.

Its frequency marks this clonotype as medium-sized. CDR3 protein: CASSIRFSGGQETQYF. The chain joins TRBV19 to TRBJ2-5; TCRdb reports TRBD2, a call that lacks DNA to check it against. This CDR3 has 16 residues. The germline CDR1 and CDR2 sequences are LNHDA and SQIVND (reference sequence).

The V call is TRBV18, the J call TRBJ2-1. Germline CDR1 reads KGHSH; CDR2 reads LQKENI. The CDR3 runs 16 residues. The CDR3 sequence: CASSPVGGVPYNEQFF.

This clonotype is classed as medium-sized by frequency. The V and J genes are TRBV12-3 or TRBV12-4 and TRBJ2-1. This CDR3 has 12 residues. This CDR3 is CASSLGSNEQFF.

The V gene is TRBV25-1, the J gene TRBJ2-5; the TCRdb D gene call, TRBD2, has no DNA to confirm it. Germline CDR1 is MGHDK and CDR2 is SYGVNS. The CDR3 is made up of 14 amino acids. CDR3: CASSATSGQETQYF.

Frequency places this clonotype as medium-sized. The CDR3 is CASSLQGQETQYF. The chain carries TRBV18 and TRBJ2-5; the TCRdb D gene call, TRBD1, has no DNA to confirm it. Germline-derived CDR1 and CDR2 are KGHSH and LQKENI. The CDR3 sequence is 13 residues long. Combining the CDR3 with reference TRBV18 and TRBJ2-5 gives the whole variable domain NAGVMQNPRHLVRRRGQEARLRCSPMKGHSHVYWYRQLPEEGLKFMVYLQKENIIDESGMPKERFSAEFPKEGPSILRIQQVVRGDSAAYFCASSLQGQETQYFGPGTRLLVL.

According to its frequency, this clonotype is medium-sized. This chain joins TRBV29-1 and TRBJ1-1. The CDR3 has 17 residues. Germline V gene sequence: CDR1 SQVTM, CDR2 ANQGSEA. CDR3 loop: CSVVHAGRNRLGTEAFF.

V is TRBV7-2 and J is TRBJ2-3; TCRdb returns TRBD1, unconfirmable since there is no DNA. Germline CDR1 reads SGHTA; CDR2 reads FQGNSA. The CDR3 contains 18 residues. The CDR3 loop reads CASSLGVWRERDTDTQYF.

This clonotype is called medium-sized (0.01 to 0.1%) based on its frequency. The chain joins TRBV29-1 to TRBJ1-1. CDR3 length: 13 amino acids. Germline CDR1 reads SQVTM; CDR2 reads ANQGSEA. Here the CDR3 reads CSVALLSLAEAFF.

This clonotype ranks as medium-sized in terms of frequency. CDR3 region: CAISVGQETQYF. The genes are TRBV10-3 and TRBJ2-5. The CDR3 length is 12 residues. Per germline, CDR1 ENHRY and CDR2 SYGVKD.

This clonotype is medium-sized by frequency. This chain uses TRBV15 with TRBJ2-2; checking the TCRdb D call of TRBD2 is not possible without DNA. The CDR3 extends over 16 amino acids. Germline V gives CDR1 LNHNV, CDR2 YYDKDF (reference sequence). The CDR3: CATSGGLFYNTGELFF.

The chain joins TRBV19 to TRBJ2-3; TCRdb's D gene call, TRBD2, goes unchecked for lack of DNA. The CDR3 extends over 16 amino acids. The V gene's germline CDR1 is LNHDA and CDR2 SQIVND (reference sequence). The CDR3: CASSTRHQDYTDTQYF.

This clonotype is called medium-sized based on its frequency. V and J are TRBV6-5 and TRBJ1-5; TCRdb designates TRBD1, a call that cannot be tested without DNA. From germline, CDR1 is MNHEY and CDR2 SVGAGI. The CDR3 has 18 residues. CDR3 protein: CASRPLQGASLGNQPQHF.